A single sample gave rise to the 4 T cell receptor beta chains below, sequenced in a study of glioma-infiltrating T cells after dendritic cell vaccination. Time point described: after dendritic cell vaccination, including at tumor progression/relapse. Clones were sequenced by immunoSEQ multiplex PCR, and TCRdb holds only the in-frame ones, with some missing. The sample holds more than 55,000 clones, around 85% seen once. Here the sequenced sample was blood, taken after dendritic cell vaccination. The receptors shown here come from a human donor with glioblastoma.

The chain combines TRBV14 with TRBJ2-7, with 9 nucleotides matching TRBD2. Germline assignment: CDR1 SGHDN and CDR2 FVKESK. Trimming removed 5 bases from V and 4 bases from J; junction bases left unmatched: 9. This CDR3 comprises 15 residues. The CDR3 sequence: CASSYSGGLVYEQYF. The CDR3 DNA sequence: TGTGCCAGCAGCTATAGCGGGGGCCTTGTGTACGAGCAGTACTTC.

The chain uses TRBV6-5 and TRBJ1-3, with a tentative D call TRBD1 (6 bases). With 5 bases removed from V and 0 bases from J, the gap between germline ends came to 11 bases. This CDR3 is built from 15 residues. Germline CDR1 reads MNHEY; CDR2 reads SVGAGI. The CDR3 DNA reads TGTGCCAGCAGTCGGGGACAAATCTCTGGAAACACCATATATTTT. The encoded protein is CASSRGQISGNTIYF.

The gene calls are TRBV4-3 and TRBJ2-1, with a tentative D call TRBD2 (7 bases). V dropped 2 bases and J dropped 6 bases, with 20 bases sitting between them. The CDR3 contains 17 residues. Germline assignment: CDR1 LGHNA and CDR2 YSLEER. The CDR3 spells CASSQKLAGAPRNEQFF. The CDR3 nucleotides are TGCGCCAGCAGCCAAAAACTGGCGGGGGCGCCCCGCAATGAGCAGTTCTTC.

The genes are TRBV7-6 and TRBJ2-7; 8 positions match TRBD1. The CDR3 has 17 amino acids. Germline CDR1 and CDR2: SGHVS and FNYEAQ. The trim removed 2 bases at V and 4 bases at J, leaving 13 bases unmatched. This CDR3 is CASSLSRTGTSSYEQYF. The CDR3 DNA follows: TGTGCCAGCAGCTTATCTCGGACAGGGACATCAAGTTACGAGCAGTACTTC.